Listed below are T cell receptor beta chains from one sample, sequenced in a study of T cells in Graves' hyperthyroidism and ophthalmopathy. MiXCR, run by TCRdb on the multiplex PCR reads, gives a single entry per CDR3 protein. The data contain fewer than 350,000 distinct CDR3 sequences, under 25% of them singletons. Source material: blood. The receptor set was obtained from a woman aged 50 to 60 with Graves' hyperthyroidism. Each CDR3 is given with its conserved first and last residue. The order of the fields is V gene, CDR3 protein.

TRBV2 CASSETQGAYGYTF
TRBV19 CASRARGQGNTDTQYF
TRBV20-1 CSARGGAGTEAFF
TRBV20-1 CSAPDSGSRSNTDTQYF
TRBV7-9 CASSLTGESSPLHF
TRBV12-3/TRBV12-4 CASSLLYRGAYEQYF
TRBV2 CASSEARGGRYYGYTF
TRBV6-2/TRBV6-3 CASSYAGGGEKLFF
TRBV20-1 CSARGIWGEQYF
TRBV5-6 CASSLDRYSGNTIYF
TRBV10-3 CAIRETRSTDTQYF
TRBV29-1 CSVVWGMDEQYF
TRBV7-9 CASSLQSRGGNTIYF
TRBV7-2 CASSLAGFGANVLTF
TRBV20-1 CSGINTGSGANVLTF
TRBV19 CASKQATSEQYF
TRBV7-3 CASSLTGGARDTQYF
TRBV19 CASSKTGVKAEAFF